This record concerns one TCR beta chain sequence. The sample originates from a study of blood T cell repertoires in COVID-19. Authors' methods: Nucleated cell counts were estimated from reference gene primer amplification. Sequencing used immunoSEQ multiplex PCR; TCRdb keeps in-frame clones, though not all of them. V and J calls and clone size follow that table, whereas D and trimming were derived from the DNA. The data show roughly 230,000 clones, around four fifths seen once. This receptor was obtained from a man aged 35 to 55 with active or convalescent COVID-19. Sequenced: peripheral blood.

CDR3: CASRFPGVYGYTF. As DNA, the CDR3 is TGTGCCAGCAGATTCCCAGGGGTCTATGGCTACACCTTC. The chain links TRBV6-5 to TRBJ1-2, with D possibly matching TRBD1 (6 bases). In germline, CDR1 is MNHEY, CDR2 SVGAGI. CDR3 length: 13 residues. Trimming stripped 6 bases from V and 4 bases from J, with 12 bases between.